The rows below give T cell receptor beta chains drawn from one sample of a study of CD8+CD57+ T cells in acquired aplastic anemia. Each CDR3 protein is one row after TCRdb ran MiXCR on the reads. This table holds some 170,000 distinct CDR3 sequences, around half found once. Input material: sorted CD4+, CD8+, or CD8+CD57+ T cells (not recorded which) from PBMCs. These receptors were obtained from a human donor with aplastic anemia. CDR3s leave out the opening cysteine and the closing phenylalanine or tryptophan. Fields, in order: J gene, V gene, CDR3 protein.

TRBJ2-7 TRBV7-9 ASSQDTHEQY
TRBJ1-6 TRBV20-1 SASLGVALLGSPLH
TRBJ1-2 TRBV19 ASSYRDREEWDYGYT
TRBJ2-6 TRBV10-3 AISGTSVLT
TRBJ1-1 TRBV7-2 ATRFGEAF
TRBJ1-1 TRBV18 ASSPGVTEAF
TRBJ2-7 TRBV10-3 AISSGTHSYEQY
TRBJ1-5 TRBV7-9 ASSLAWDRENQPQH
TRBJ2-1 TRBV7-9 ASSLKTGYEQF
TRBJ1-2 TRBV4-1 ASSQGPGLNYGYT
TRBJ1-1 TRBV2 ASSEWSNSKEAF
TRBJ2-3 TRBV20-1 SARSPGADTQY
TRBJ2-3 TRBV19 ASSIGAGTQY
TRBJ1-2 TRBV2 ASSEFGTVNYGYT
TRBJ1-2 TRBV7-2 ASSLAGGLRSGQGAYGYT
TRBJ2-5 TRBV5-1 ASSLTGVGQETQY
TRBJ2-7 TRBV5-6 ASSWDETGSSYEQY
TRBJ2-7 TRBV4-2 ASSRMDAGHEQY